The clone carrying this T cell receptor beta chain was recorded only once. The CDR3 consists of 14 residues. These data belong to a study of blood T cell repertoires in COVID-19. Assay used: immunoSEQ multiplex PCR; TCRdb lists only in-frame clones, some missing. This sample has around 50,000 clones, with approximately 83% found just once. The sequenced sample consisted of peripheral blood. The clonotype originates from an elderly man with COVID-19, enrolled during active disease. The chain employs TRBV21-1 and TRBJ1-4. TRBV21-1 corresponds to a pseudogene. The CDR3 DNA reads TGTGCCAGCACGCCAGGGAGGGGAAATGAAAAACTGTTTTTT. Translating gives CASTPGRGNEKLFF.